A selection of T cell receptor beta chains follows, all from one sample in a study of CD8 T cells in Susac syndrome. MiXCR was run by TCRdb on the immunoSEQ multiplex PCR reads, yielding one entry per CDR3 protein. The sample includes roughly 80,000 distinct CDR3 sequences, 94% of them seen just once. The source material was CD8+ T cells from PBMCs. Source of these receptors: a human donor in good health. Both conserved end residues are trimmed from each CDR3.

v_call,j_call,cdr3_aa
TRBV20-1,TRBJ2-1,SATPSDRGTYNEQF
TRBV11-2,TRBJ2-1,ASSFDAEQF
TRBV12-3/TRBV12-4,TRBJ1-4,ASNDVRGEKLF
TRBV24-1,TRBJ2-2,ATSAGNTGELF
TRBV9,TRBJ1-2,ASSVHSTGKDYGYT
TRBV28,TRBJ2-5,ASSPNPTDTQETQY
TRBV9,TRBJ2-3,ASSVETGQGKSTDTQY
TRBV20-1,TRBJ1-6,STYGGQGSSPLH
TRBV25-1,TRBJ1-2,ASSELGSGGYT
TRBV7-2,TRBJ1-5,ASSYGAQDRH